The next 21 T cell receptor beta chains were all read from a single sample in a study of T cell responses to AZD1222 COVID-19 vaccine. The table came from immunoSEQ multiplex PCR; TCRdb's copy has only in-frame clones and leaves some out. This sample has roughly 76,000 clones, with approximately 90% found just once. The sequencing used peripheral blood, collected on day 0 of AZD1222 vaccination. The source is an adult in good health.

V is TRBV25-1 and J is TRBJ2-7; the D is unclear. V lost 0 bases and J lost 7, with 4 bases in between. Looked up from germline, CDR1 is MGHDK and CDR2 is SYGVNS. The CDR3 has 11 amino acids. DNA for the CDR3: TGTGCCAGCAGTGAATACAGGGAGCAGTACTTC. It specifies CASSEYREQYF.

The chain recombines TRBV15 with TRBJ1-5, with D tentatively TRBD1 (5 bases). The CDR3 has 14 residues. Germline lookup yields CDR1 LNHNV and CDR2 YYDKDF (reference sequence). V lost 3 bases and J 5 bases, leaving 11 bases between the germline ends. CDR3 in amino acids: CATSSSQGYQPQHF. In DNA, the CDR3 is TGTGCCACCAGCAGCAGTCAGGGTTATCAGCCCCAGCATTTT.

V is TRBV10-3 and J is TRBJ2-3, with 8 bases aligning to TRBD2. The germline V gene has CDR1 ENHRY and CDR2 SYGVKD. The CDR3 runs to 13 residues. With V trimmed by 10 bases and J by 2 bases, 5 bases remained unmatched. CDR3 bases: TGTGCCACCAGCGGGGGAACCACAGATACGCAGTATTTT. The encoded protein is CATSGGTTDTQYF.

The genes are TRBV5-8 and TRBJ1-1; D is undetermined. V lost 6 bases and J lost 3, with 6 bases in between. The length of the CDR3 is 11 residues. CDR1 SGHTS and CDR2 YDEGEE come from the germline V gene. CDR3 sequence: CASTSHTEAFF. CDR3 in DNA: TGTGCCAGCACATCCCACACTGAAGCTTTCTTT.

V usage is TRBV7-2 and J usage is TRBJ2-4; possibly TRBD1 for D (6 bases). V lost 5 bases and J 7 bases, leaving 18 bases between the germline ends. CDR3 length equals 15 residues. CDR1 SGHTA and CDR2 FQGNSA come from the germline V gene. The CDR3 coding sequence is TGTGCCAGCAGCCACGACAGGAGGATGGGTAACATTCAGTACTTC. It is translated as CASSHDRRMGNIQYF.

V and J are TRBV5-8 and TRBJ1-4, with D uncertain. Trimming left V 4 bases short and J 13 bases short, with 14 bases between. The germline CDR1 and CDR2 sequences are SGHTS and YDEGEE. The CDR3 spans 12 residues. CDR3 in amino acids: CASSLLERGLFF. The CDR3 region has the DNA TGTGCCAGCAGCCTCTTGGAGAGAGGACTGTTTTTT. Variable domain in full (rest from reference TRBV5-8 and TRBJ1-4): EAGVTQSPTHLIKTRGQQATLRCSPISGHTSVYWYQQALGLGLQFLLWYDEGEERNRGNFPPRFSGRQFPNYSSELNVNALELEDSALYLCASSLLERGLFFGSGTQLSVL.

This chain links TRBV19 with TRBJ1-3; D perhaps matches TRBD1 (6 bases). V lost 6 bases to trimming and J lost 2 bases, with 17 bases between them. The CDR3 sequence is 16 residues long. Germline CDR1 LNHDA, CDR2 SQIVND (reference sequence). The CDR3 region is CASRPTGSGAGNTIYF. The CDR3 nucleotides read TGTGCCAGTAGACCAACAGGGAGTGGAGCTGGAAACACCATATATTTT.

This rearrangement joins TRBV5-1 to TRBJ1-4, with D unresolved. This CDR3 spans 15 amino acids. The germline gives CDR1 SGHRS, CDR2 YFSETQ. Trimming took off 0 bases at V and 0 bases at J, with 6 bases between the two ends. CDR3 sequence (DNA): TGCGCCAGCAGCTTGGGTTTGGCAACTAATGAAAAACTGTTTTTT. Its protein is CASSLGLATNEKLFF.

The chain combines TRBV2 with TRBJ2-1; 9 bases align to TRBD2. The germline gives CDR1 SNHLY, CDR2 FYNNEI. J was trimmed by 5 bases and V by 6 bases; bases with no gene match: 5. This CDR3 region has 14 residues. CDR3 DNA sequence: TGTGCCAGCAGAAGGACTAGCGCCGACAATGAGCAGTTCTTC. Residues: CASRRTSADNEQFF.

This chain joins TRBV2 and TRBJ2-7; no clear D gene. Germline loops: CDR1 SNHLY, CDR2 FYNNEI. This CDR3 is built from 17 residues. Trimming shortened V by 6 bases and J by 3 bases, and 24 bases separated the two germline ends. This CDR3 is CASSLDRGGYTFYEQYF. CDR3 sequence (DNA): TGTGCCAGCAGCCTCGATCGCGGCGGATACACTTTCTACGAGCAGTACTTC.

The rearrangement uses TRBV7-9 and TRBJ1-6; 10 bases line up with TRBD1. The germline CDR1 and CDR2 sequences are SEHNR and FQNEAQ (reference sequence). There are 14 residues in the CDR3. The V and J ends lost 1 base and 11 bases, in that order; junction bases with no gene match: 2. The CDR3 DNA reads TGTGCCAGCAGCTTAGGGGACAGGGGTCCACCCCTCCACTTT. Translation gives CASSLGDRGPPLHF.

The rearrangement links TRBV29-1 to TRBJ1-4; 7 bases line up with TRBD1. Germline assignment: CDR1 SQVTM and CDR2 ANQGSEA. The CDR3 loop spans 15 amino acids. The J segment lost 0 bases and the V segment lost 7 bases, leaving 8 bases of the junction unmatched. In DNA, the CDR3 is TGCAGCGCATCGACAGGGCCTGCAACTAATGAAAAACTGTTTTTT. As protein: CSASTGPATNEKLFF.

The chain combines TRBV7-6 with TRBJ1-5; D gene uncertain. The CDR3 runs 13 residues. V lost 0 bases and J 7 bases, leaving 7 bases between the germline ends. The V gene's germline CDR1 is SGHVS and CDR2 FNYEAQ. CDR3 loop: CASSLALSQPQHF. CDR3 DNA sequence: TGTGCCAGCAGCTTAGCGCTTTCCCAGCCCCAGCATTTT.

The gene calls are TRBV10-3 and TRBJ1-5; no reliable D call. Trimming cost V 0 bases and J 0 bases, with 12 bases left between them. The CDR3 has 17 amino acids. Germline V gives CDR1 ENHRY, CDR2 SYGVKD. This CDR3 reads CAISESLGFYSNQPQHF. CDR3 nucleotides: TGTGCCATCAGTGAGTCGTTAGGCTTCTATAGCAATCAGCCCCAGCATTTT.

This sequence joins TRBV7-9 and TRBJ1-2; D is uncertain. The CDR3 extends over 14 amino acids. V lost 3 bases and J 2 bases, leaving 10 bases between the germline ends. In germline, CDR1 is SEHNR, CDR2 FQNEAQ (reference sequence). The CDR3: CASSFGGLNYGYTF. The CDR3 coding sequence is TGTGCCAGCAGCTTTGGAGGGCTAAACTATGGCTACACCTTC.

This sequence joins TRBV10-3 and TRBJ1-1; 8 positions agree with TRBD1. Germline CDR1 reads ENHRY; CDR2 reads SYGVKD. The J segment lost 1 base and the V segment lost 0 bases, leaving 1 base of the junction unmatched. The CDR3 runs 15 residues. For the CDR3, the DNA is TGTGCCATCAGTGAGTCGGACAGGGAGAACACTGAAGCTTTCTTT. This encodes CAISESDRENTEAFF.

The chain links TRBV9 to TRBJ1-1; 8 bases line up with TRBD1. The CDR3 covers 13 residues. J was trimmed by 6 bases and V by 1 base; bases with no gene match: 2. The germline V gene has CDR1 SGDLS and CDR2 YYNGEE. The CDR3 nucleotides are TGTGCCAGCAGCGTATCAGGGGGCCCTGAAGCTTTCTTT. It encodes CASSVSGGPEAFF.

The chain links TRBV12-5 to TRBJ2-1; TRBD1 matches 10 bases. V dropped 5 bases and J dropped 6; count of bases not matched to a gene: 7. Germline CDR1 is LGHNT and CDR2 is FRNRAP. The CDR3 is 15 residues long. In DNA form, the CDR3 reads TGTGCTAGTGGTCCGACAGGGGGCTACGTCAATGAGCAGTTCTTC. The encoded protein is CASGPTGGYVNEQFF.

J is TRBJ2-4 and V is TRBV2, with D perhaps matching TRBD1 (5 bases). Germline CDR1 is SNHLY and CDR2 is FYNNEI. Trimming left V 5 bases short and J 0 bases short, with 14 bases between. The CDR3 consists of 16 residues. The DNA for the CDR3 is TGTGCCAGCAGTAAAGACAGTCGATTAGCCAAAAACATTCAGTACTTC. Protein product: CASSKDSRLAKNIQYF.

This chain links TRBV19 with TRBJ2-5, with D perhaps being TRBD1 or TRBD2 (7 bases each). Looked up from germline, CDR1 is LNHDA and CDR2 is SQIVND (reference sequence). V dropped 0 bases and J dropped 4 bases, with 9 bases sitting between them. The CDR3 contains 14 residues. The CDR3 protein is CASSIDRGGETQYF. DNA for the CDR3: TGTGCCAGTAGTATAGACAGGGGGGGAGAGACCCAGTACTTC.

V usage is TRBV27 and J usage is TRBJ1-2, with 8 bases that match TRBD1. The CDR3 sequence is 15 residues long. CDR1 is MNHEY, CDR2 SMNVEV, per germline (reference sequence). V lost 5 bases to trimming and J lost 3 bases; unmatched junction nucleotides: 8. The CDR3 nucleotides read TGTGCCAGCAGTCTCGGACAGGGAGTTGACTATGGCTACACCTTC. This translates into CASSLGQGVDYGYTF.